These 14 T cell receptor beta chains originate from one sample sequenced in a study of neurological immune-mediated disorders. TCRdb reprocessed the 5' RACE reads via MiXCR and lists one record per CDR3 protein. The data show 50,000 or so distinct CDR3 sequences, around 3.4% seen once. What was sequenced was PBMCs. Source of these receptors: a man aged 35-49 years with multiple sclerosis.

In this sample, this clonotype turned up many times. The junction departs from the called germline gene at one end, perhaps through a read error. The chain links TRBV9 to TRBJ1-2; maybe TRBD1 (6 bases). CDR3 size: 14 residues. Germline V gives CDR1 SGDLS, CDR2 YYNGEE. As DNA, the CDR3 is TGTGCCAGCACCCAGGATGAACTCAGGGGCCGCATTTCCTTC. Translating it yields CASTQDELRGRISF.

This clonotype has ten or more counts. The chain combines TRBV5-1 with TRBJ1-6, with D hard to call. V lost 4 bases, J lost 5 bases, and 13 bases lay in between. The CDR3 totals 15 residues. Looked up from germline, CDR1 is SGHRS and CDR2 is YFSETQ. The CDR3 sequence is CASSQTSPNNSPLHF. The CDR3 nucleotides are TGCGCCAGCAGCCAGACAAGCCCCAATAATTCACCCCTCCACTTT.

At least ten counts were recorded for this clonotype. Germline is not matched at one junction end, which may reflect a read error. The J gene is TRBJ1-5, the V gene TRBV3-1; D unclear. This CDR3 comprises 14 residues. Germline-derived CDR1 and CDR2 are LGHDT and YNNKEL (reference sequence). In nucleotides, the CDR3 is TGTGCCAGCAGCCAGTCGGCCGTCAATCAGCCCCAGAATTTT. Translated: CASSQSAVNQPQNF.

There are many counts of this clonotype. This rearrangement joins TRBV9 to TRBJ2-3; D might be TRBD1 (5 bases). CDR1 and CDR2 (germline): SGDLS, YYNGEE. The CDR3 spans 13 residues. The V end was cut by 3 bases, the J end by 0 bases, with 5 bases between. The CDR3 reads CASSEGSTDTQYF. In nucleotides, the CDR3 is TGTGCCAGCAGCGAGGGGAGCACAGATACGCAGTATTTT.

This clonotype was counted at least ten times. The chain recombines TRBV6-6 with TRBJ2-1; D tentatively reads TRBD1 or TRBD2 (5 bases each). The V end was cut by 9 bases, the J end by 9 bases, with 18 bases between. The length of the CDR3 is 13 residues. The germline gives CDR1 MNHNY, CDR2 SVGAGI (reference sequence). As DNA, the CDR3 is TGTGCCAGTAAGGGGACGGCCGGGGTTGAGCAGTTCTTC. This encodes CASKGTAGVEQFF.

This clonotype occurred many times. The J gene is TRBJ2-2, the V gene TRBV7-2; D gene unclear. The V gene lost 2 bases and the J gene lost 1 base, with 8 bases spanning the gap. Germline V gives CDR1 SGHTA, CDR2 FQGNSA. This CDR3 contains 15 residues. The CDR3: CASSLYAGNTGELFF. The CDR3 bases are TGTGCCAGCAGCTTATATGCAGGGAACACCGGGGAGCTGTTTTTT.

This clonotype was found many times. The V call is TRBV4-1, the J call TRBJ1-1; no clear D gene. Germline values: CDR1 MGHRA, CDR2 YSYEKL. The CDR3 covers 14 residues. V gave up 0 bases and J gave up 3 bases, with 8 bases separating them. In DNA form, the CDR3 reads TGCGCCAGCAGCCAAGATCGCGGATACACTGAAGCTTTCTTT. This translates into CASSQDRGYTEAFF.

In this sample, this clonotype turned up many times. The rearrangement links TRBV20-1 to TRBJ2-1; the match to TRBD2 covers 10 bases. The CDR3 is 19 residues long. Trimming took 3 bases from V and 0 from J; bases not matched to a gene: 14. Germline CDR1 reads DFQATT; CDR2 reads SNEGSKA (reference sequence). In DNA, the CDR3 is TGCAGTGCTAGGAATCCCAGCGGGGGGGATACTAACTCCTACAATGAGCAGTTCTTC. It is translated as CSARNPSGGDTNSYNEQFF.

This clonotype occurred many times. J is TRBJ1-2 and V is TRBV7-2; D unclear. Germline CDR1 SGHTA, CDR2 FQGNSA. V was cut by 5 bases and J by 7 bases, with 20 bases left in between. CDR3 length equals 15 residues. CDR3: CASSNYRVGSSGYTF. CDR3 coding DNA: TGTGCCAGCAGCAATTATCGTGTAGGGTCGAGTGGCTACACCTTC. The entire variable domain, with the rest obtained from reference TRBV7-2 and TRBJ1-2, is as follows: GAGVSQSPSNKVTEKGKDVELRCDPISGHTALYWYRQSLGQGLEFLIYFQGNSAPDKSGLPSDRFSAERTGGSVSTLTIQRTQQEDSAVYLCASSNYRVGSSGYTFGSGTRLTVV.

This clonotype was recorded many times. The chain has TRBV9 and TRBJ2-5; D is perhaps TRBD2 (6 bases). This CDR3 is built from 15 residues. Trimming took 0 bases from V and 2 from J, leaving 11 bases between them. Germline V CDR1 and CDR2: SGDLS, YYNGEE. Written as DNA, the CDR3 is TGTGCCAGCAGCGTAGATTTGGGGGGTCAAGAGACCCAGTACTTC. It is translated as CASSVDLGGQETQYF.

This clonotype was observed many times. V gene TRBV20-1 combines with J gene TRBJ2-3; D may be TRBD2 (6 bases). The CDR3 totals 13 residues. The germline gives CDR1 DFQATT, CDR2 SNEGSKA (reference sequence). V was pared by 5 bases and J by 4 bases, with 13 bases between. In DNA form, the CDR3 reads TGCAGTGCTGCAGCTAGCGTTGCAGATACGCAGTATTTT. Encoded protein: CSAAASVADTQYF.

This clonotype was seen at least ten times. V and J are TRBV12-3 or TRBV12-4 and TRBJ1-2; possible D gene TRBD1, 5 bases. CDR3 length: 11 amino acids. Trimming removed 7 bases at V and 6 bases at J, with 9 bases between. The CDR3 DNA is TGTGCCAGCACCGCGGGGGATGGCTACACCTTC. Encoded protein: CASTAGDGYTF.

This clonotype has at least ten counts. The V gene is TRBV12-3 or TRBV12-4, the J gene TRBJ1-2, with a weak D call TRBD1 (5 bases). This CDR3 contains 14 residues. V was pared by 2 bases and J by 4 bases, with 11 bases between. The CDR3 DNA is TGTGCCAGCAGTTTATCAGGGTACGGCTATGGCTACACCTTC. Protein: CASSLSGYGYGYTF.

Ten or more counts support this clonotype. The rearrangement uses TRBV5-4 and TRBJ1-3; D is unclear. Per germline, CDR1 SGHNT and CDR2 YYREEE (reference sequence). This CDR3 is built from 16 residues. Trimming removed 0 bases from V and 0 bases from J, with 10 bases in between. DNA for the CDR3: TGTGCCAGCAGCTTGGATCCGCTAGGCTCTGGAAACACCATATATTTT. Translating it yields CASSLDPLGSGNTIYF.